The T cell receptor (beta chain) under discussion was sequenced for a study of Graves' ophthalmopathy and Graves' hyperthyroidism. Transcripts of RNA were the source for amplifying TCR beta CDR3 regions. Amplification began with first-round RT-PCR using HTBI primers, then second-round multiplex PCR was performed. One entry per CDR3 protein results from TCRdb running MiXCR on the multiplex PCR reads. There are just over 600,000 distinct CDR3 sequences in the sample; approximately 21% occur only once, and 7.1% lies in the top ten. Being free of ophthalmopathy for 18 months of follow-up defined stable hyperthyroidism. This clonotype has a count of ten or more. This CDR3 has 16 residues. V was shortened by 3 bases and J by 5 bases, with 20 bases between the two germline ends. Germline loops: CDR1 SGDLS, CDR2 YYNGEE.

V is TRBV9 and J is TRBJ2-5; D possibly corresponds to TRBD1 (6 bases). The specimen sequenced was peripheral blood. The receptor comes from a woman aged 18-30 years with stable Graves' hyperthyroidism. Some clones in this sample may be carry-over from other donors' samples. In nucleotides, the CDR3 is TGTGCCAGCAGCGACCGCCTCGGGACAATCGCGGAGACCCAGTACTTC. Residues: CASSDRLGTIAETQYF.